This TCR beta chain is from a study of blood T cell repertoires in COVID-19. Study-level information: Whether acute or convalescent, the COVID-19 samples came from the United States, Italy and Spain. PBMCs, B-cell-depleted T cells, or T cells provided the cDNA or gDNA that made up the material.

In the authors' methods: Reference gene primers were amplified, and this amplification served to estimate nucleated cell counts. TCRdb keeps only in-frame clones here, not all; method: immunoSEQ multiplex PCR. The DNA gave D and trimming, while V, J and clone size come from that table. This table holds over 90,000 clones, about four fifths found once. The CDR3 is 11 amino acids. Germline CDR1 reads MDHEN; CDR2 reads SYDVKM. The V gene lost 11 bases and the J gene lost 3 bases, with 10 bases spanning the gap. This clone was detected once. Sequenced input: peripheral blood. This clonotype was sampled from a man aged 50 or older with active or convalescent COVID-19. J is TRBJ1-2 and V is TRBV28, with D possibly matching TRBD1 (5 bases). The CDR3 DNA is TGTGCCCTCAGGGTCGACTATGGCTACACCTTC. Translated: CALRVDYGYTF.